This TCR beta chain is from a study of blood T cell repertoires in COVID-19. Turning to the study itself: Some COVID-19 samples were acute and others convalescent; all came from the United States, Italy and Spain. PBMCs, B-cell-depleted T cells, or T cells provided the cDNA or gDNA that made up the material.

This CDR3 is built from 13 residues. V was clipped by 9 bases and J by 2 bases; unmatched bases: 5. Germline V lookup: CDR1 LNHDA, CDR2 SQIVND (reference sequence). As originally analysed: Researchers report that nucleated cell counts were estimated from reference gene primer amplification. TCRdb keeps only in-frame clones here, not all; method: immunoSEQ multiplex PCR. For V, J and clone size, that table is used; D and trimming come from the DNA. Of 70,000 or so clones detected, 80% to 90% appear once; the ten largest clones hold more than 6.5%. The material sequenced was peripheral blood. The TCR comes from a woman older than 75 with active COVID-19. The rearrangement joins TRBV19 to TRBJ1-2; 8 bases agree with TRBD1. The chain's CDR3 is CASLRDRNYGYTF. Here the CDR3 DNA reads TGTGCCAGCCTCCGGGACAGGAACTATGGCTACACCTTC.